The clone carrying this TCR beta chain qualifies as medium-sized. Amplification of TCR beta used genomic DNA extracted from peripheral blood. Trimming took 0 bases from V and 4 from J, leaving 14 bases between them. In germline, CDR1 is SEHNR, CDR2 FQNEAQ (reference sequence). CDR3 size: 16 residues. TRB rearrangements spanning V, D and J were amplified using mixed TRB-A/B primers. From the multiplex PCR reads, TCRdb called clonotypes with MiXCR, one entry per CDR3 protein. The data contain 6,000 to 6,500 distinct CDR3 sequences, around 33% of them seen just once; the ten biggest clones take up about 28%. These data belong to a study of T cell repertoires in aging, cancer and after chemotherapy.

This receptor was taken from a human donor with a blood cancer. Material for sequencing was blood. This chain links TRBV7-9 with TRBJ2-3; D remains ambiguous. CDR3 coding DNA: TGTGCCAGCAGCTTAGCGGTCGGCCAGGTACCAGATACGCAGTATTTT. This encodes CASSLAVGQVPDTQYF.